The 14 T cell receptor beta chains below all came from one sample that was sequenced in a study of blood T cell repertoires in COVID-19. Clones were read by immunoSEQ multiplex PCR, and TCRdb kept only the in-frame ones, dropping some. The sample yields 110,000 or so clones, roughly 88% seen once. The specimen was peripheral blood. Receptors originate from a woman in her 70s who had recovered from COVID-19.

This clone came up once. The chain links TRBV5-1 to TRBJ2-3; possibly TRBD2 for D (6 bases). This CDR3 region has 15 residues. Trimming removed 4 bases at V and 0 bases at J, with 12 bases between. CDR1 is SGHRS and CDR2 is YFSETQ in the germline V gene. DNA of the CDR3: TGCGCCAGCAGCCCCGGGAGAGCTAGCACAGATACGCAGTATTTT. Translation gives CASSPGRASTDTQYF.

This rearrangement joins TRBV5-6 to TRBJ2-2; 8 bases are shared with TRBD2. The CDR3 spans 17 residues. The V segment lost 2 bases and the J segment 2 bases; nucleotides outside the gene matches: 8. Per the germline V gene, CDR1 is SGHDT and CDR2 is YYEEEE. CDR3 coding DNA: TGTGCCAGCAGCTTACTAGCGGCACAAATTAACACCGGGGAGCTGTTTTTT. It specifies CASSLLAAQINTGELFF.

This clone was observed a few times. This sequence joins TRBV7-3 and TRBJ2-1, with D possibly TRBD1 on 5 matching bases. The V and J ends lost 5 bases and 6 bases respectively, with 8 bases between them. CDR3 length: 12 residues. Germline CDR1 and CDR2: SGHTA and FQGTGA. The CDR3 DNA follows: TGTGCCAGCAGCACTCAGGGCAATGAGCAGTTCTTC. Its translation: CASSTQGNEQFF. The whole variable domain, remainder taken from reference TRBV7-3 and TRBJ2-1, is GAGVSQTPSNKVTEKGKYVELRCDPISGHTALYWYRQSLGQGPEFLIYFQGTGAADDSGLPNDRFFAVRPEGSVSTLKIQRTERGDSAVYLCASSTQGNEQFFGPGTRLTVL.

V is TRBV27 and J is TRBJ2-1, with D possibly matching TRBD1 (6 bases). From germline, CDR1 is MNHEY and CDR2 SMNVEV (reference sequence). This CDR3 has 16 amino acids. V was trimmed by 2 bases and J by 2 bases, leaving 13 bases between them. CDR3 nucleotides: TGTGCCAGCAGTTTAGGCAGGGGTTGGCCCTACAATGAGCAGTTCTTC. It translates to CASSLGRGWPYNEQFF.

This chain links TRBV9 with TRBJ2-3, with no clear D. The CDR3 is 15 residues long. Trimming removed 4 bases from V and 0 bases from J, with 12 bases in between. Germline values: CDR1 SGDLS, CDR2 YYNGEE. CDR3 region: CASSPRGSSTDTQYF. CDR3 bases: TGTGCCAGCAGCCCTCGCGGCTCTAGCACAGATACGCAGTATTTT. Complete variable domain (other parts from reference TRBV9 and TRBJ2-3): DSGVTQTPKHLITATGQRVTLRCSPRSGDLSVYWYQQSLDQGLQFLIQYYNGEERAKGNILERFSAQQFPDLHSELNLSSLELGDSALYFCASSPRGSSTDTQYFGPGTRLTVL.

This rearrangement joins TRBV7-9 to TRBJ1-6; TRBD1 matches 9 bases. Germline V lookup: CDR1 SEHNR, CDR2 FQNEAQ (reference sequence). This CDR3 spans 15 amino acids. The ends lost 5 bases at V and 6 bases at J; junction bases unmatched: 5. As DNA, the CDR3 is TGTGCCAGCAGCGGTGGACAGGGGCCTAATTCACCCCTCCACTTT. Protein sequence: CASSGGQGPNSPLHF. The variable domain in full, with the rest retrieved from reference TRBV7-9 and TRBJ1-6, is DTGVSQNPRHKITKRGQNVTFRCDPISEHNRLYWYRQTLGQGPEFLTYFQNEAQLEKSRLLSDRFSAERPKGSFSTLEIQRTEQGDSAMYLCASSGGQGPNSPLHFGNGTRLTVT.

The CDR3 bases are TGTGCCAGCAGCCAGGTCGGAGCGGGGGGGGTCACAGATACGCAGTATTTT. Translation: CASSQVGAGGVTDTQYF. The rearrangement uses TRBV4-2 and TRBJ2-3; 10 bases map to TRBD2. Germline CDR1 LGHNA, CDR2 YNFKEQ. With V trimmed by 3 bases and J by 2 bases, 8 bases remained unmatched. There are 17 residues in the CDR3.

This chain connects TRBV13 to TRBJ1-5; 8 nucleotides align to TRBD1. With 3 bases clipped from V and 8 bases from J, the junction kept 3 bases outside the gene matches. The germline CDR1 and CDR2 sequences are PRHDT and FYEKMQ (reference sequence). There are 13 residues in the CDR3. This CDR3 is CASSFDRGEPQHF. The CDR3 DNA follows: TGTGCCAGCAGCTTCGACAGGGGAGAGCCCCAGCATTTT.

The chain employs TRBV1 and TRBJ2-7; TRBD2 was called by the table and not checked on the DNA. TRBV1 is shown as a pseudogene. The CDR3 extends over 17 amino acids. The CDR3 sequence: CTSSQYPPGLEGFEQYF. CDR3 DNA: TGCACCAGCAGCCAGTACCCGCCCGGGCTAGAGGGCTTCGAGCAGTACTTC.

This chain connects TRBV19 to TRBJ1-5; 8 nucleotides align to TRBD1. CDR3 length equals 17 residues. Germline V CDR1 and CDR2: LNHDA, SQIVND (reference sequence). Losses at the gene ends were 5 bases for V and 0 bases for J; bases not matched to a gene: 9. The CDR3 coding sequence is TGTGCCAGTAGTCCCCGACAGGGGCCTTATAGCAATCAGCCCCAGCATTTT. This gives the protein CASSPRQGPYSNQPQHF.

The J gene is TRBJ2-1, the V gene TRBV19; the match to TRBD2 covers 7 bases. The CDR3 is made up of 17 amino acids. V lost 2 bases and J lost 5; bases outside the gene matches: 12. The germline gives CDR1 LNHDA, CDR2 SQIVND (reference sequence). The CDR3 nucleotides read TGTGCCAGTAGTATATTGGCGGGGAGGGGCAGCCACAATGAGCAGTTCTTC. Its protein product is CASSILAGRGSHNEQFF.

The chain uses TRBV30 and TRBJ2-7; possible D gene TRBD1, 6 bases. Germline loops: CDR1 GTSNPN, CDR2 SVGIG (reference sequence). V lost 3 bases and J lost 1, with 13 bases in between. The CDR3 has 14 amino acids. CDR3 nucleotides: TGTGCCTGGAGCCTGGGCCAGGGGTCCTACGAGCAGTACTTC. Translating gives CAWSLGQGSYEQYF. Drawing the rest from reference TRBV30 and TRBJ2-7, the complete variable domain is SQTIHQWPATLVQPVGSPLSLECTVEGTSNPNLYWYRQAAGRGLQLLFYSVGIGQISSEVPQNLSASRPQDRQFILSSKKLLLSDSGFYLCAWSLGQGSYEQYFGPGTRLTVT.

The gene calls are TRBV30 and TRBJ1-4; 7 nucleotides line up with TRBD1. After removal of 2 bases from V and 7 bases from J, the junction contained 7 bases not matched to a gene. CDR1 is GTSNPN, CDR2 SVGIG, per germline (reference sequence). The CDR3 sequence is 14 residues long. CDR3 DNA sequence: TGTGCCTGGAGTCCAAGAGACAGGGTTGAAAAACTGTTTTTT. It codes for CAWSPRDRVEKLFF.

The V call is TRBV11-2, the J call TRBJ2-1; 8 bases align to TRBD1. The V gene's germline CDR1 is SGHAT and CDR2 FQNNGV. The trim removed 5 bases at V and 0 bases at J, leaving 6 bases unmatched. This CDR3 region has 16 residues. The CDR3 here is CASSRTGSSSYNEQFF. The CDR3 nucleotides read TGTGCCAGCAGCCGGACAGGGTCGAGCTCCTACAATGAGCAGTTCTTC.